A selection of T cell receptor beta chains follows, all from one sample in a study of technical replicates of blood from a handful of donors. The assay was immunoSEQ multiplex PCR, and TCRdb's table has in-frame clones only and misses some. Of tens of thousands of clones detected, roughly 90% appear once; the ten largest clones hold about 4.7%. Sequences were obtained from PBMCs. These receptor sequences come from a human donor in good health. Some clones in this sample may be carry-over from other donors' samples. CDR3s include the opening cysteine and the closing phenylalanine or tryptophan.

v_call	j_call	cdr3_aa
TRBV19	TRBJ2-3	CASSIDLGLAGGPDTQYF
TRBV10-3	TRBJ2-3	CAISEQRGGDTQYF
TRBV29-1	TRBJ1-2	CSARGGDGSNYGYTF
TRBV2	TRBJ1-2	CASTGIRIYGYTF
TRBV2	TRBJ1-1	CASRRTGGVNTEAFF
TRBV7-6	TRBJ1-2	CASSLAGQPIRGYTF
TRBV2	TRBJ2-1	CASSALAGGLNEQFF
TRBV10-2	TRBJ2-5	CASRETSGRAGETQYF
TRBV18	TRBJ1-4	CASSPDRNEKLFF
TRBV6-5	TRBJ1-2	CASRTDSNYGYTF
TRBV2	TRBJ2-1	CASKSGQGREQFF
TRBV4-1	TRBJ1-3	CASSQSDRAGNTIYF
TRBV29-1	TRBJ1-4	CSVLQGSNEKLFF
TRBV4-3	TRBJ2-1	CASSPLAGGHEQFF
TRBV6-1	TRBJ2-7	CASSEAGAGSFGQYF
TRBV7-2	TRBJ1-6	CASSLAGQGTSPLHF
TRBV2	TRBJ2-1	CASTSTGGSYNEQFF
TRBV19	TRBJ1-1	CASSIDRGGTEAFF
TRBV6-1	TRBJ2-5	CASSSTSPAETQYF
TRBV7-8	TRBJ1-2	CASSLELGPNYGYTF
TRBV5-4	TRBJ2-7	CASSLKTGTVREQYF
TRBV27	TRBJ2-3	CASSFRGRGGRDTQYF
TRBV10-3	TRBJ2-3	CAISPGGEATDTQYF
TRBV23-1	TRBJ1-2	CASSRVRDRGAQINYGYTF
TRBV5-8	TRBJ2-5	CASSLDRAQTQYF
TRBV7-2	TRBJ2-7	CASSLATTYEQYF
TRBV7-2	TRBJ2-2	CASSYREGMTGELFF
TRBV27	TRBJ1-2	CASGNRVYGYTF
TRBV30	TRBJ1-2	CAWSSQGGGGYTF
TRBV7-2	TRBJ2-7	CASRLGGGSYEQYF
TRBV9	TRBJ2-1	CASSVGRGVVREQFF
TRBV23-1	TRBJ2-7	CASSQPGQTSYEQYF
TRBV6-5	TRBJ1-2	CASGTGGGYTF
TRBV6-5	TRBJ1-3	CASIGTGPPGNTIYF
TRBV5-1	TRBJ2-3	CASSLAGGGDTQYF
TRBV27	TRBJ1-6	CASPGDRNNSPLHF
TRBV13	TRBJ1-1	CASSPTGGLTEAFF
TRBV5-1	TRBJ2-2	CASGFLAGVTRELFF
TRBV7-2	TRBJ1-3	CASSFIQGAGNTIYF
TRBV7-8	TRBJ2-7	CASSPLQGPYEQYF
TRBV6-5	TRBJ1-1	CASSPPDRGRTEAFF